The 22 T cell receptor beta chains presented below share a single source sample, sequenced in a study of T cell responses to AZD1222 COVID-19 vaccine. The method was immunoSEQ multiplex PCR; TCRdb's version includes in-frame clones alone and lacks a portion of them. The profile shows roughly 200,000 clones, roughly nine tenths of them singletons. This sample comprised peripheral blood, obtained 28 days after the second AZD1222 dose. These receptors were obtained from an adult who received the AZD1222 COVID-19 vaccine.

The rearrangement joins TRBV6-5 to TRBJ1-5; D might be TRBD1 (6 bases). Trimming stripped 10 bases from V and 4 bases from J, with 17 bases between. The V gene's germline CDR1 is MNHEY and CDR2 SVGAGI. The CDR3 runs to 14 residues. CDR3 amino acids: CATSTGTPNQPQHF. The CDR3 bases are TGTGCCACAAGTACCGGGACACCTAATCAGCCCCAGCATTTT.

The chain is built from TRBV5-1 and TRBJ2-7; 11 nucleotides match TRBD2. Germline-derived CDR1 and CDR2 are SGHRS and YFSETQ. With 1 base clipped from V and 0 bases from J, the junction kept 0 bases outside the gene matches. This CDR3 contains 15 residues. CDR3 in amino acids: CASSLTSGSSYEQYF. In DNA form, the CDR3 reads TGCGCCAGCAGCTTGACTAGCGGGAGCTCCTACGAGCAGTACTTC.

This clone was seen a single time. CDR3 DNA sequence: TGTGCCAGCAGCTCGAGAAGGACCTACAATGAGCAGTTCTTC. It yields the protein CASSSRRTYNEQFF. The chain joins TRBV11-1 to TRBJ2-1; D is unresolved. Germline CDR1 is SGHAT and CDR2 is FQDESV (reference sequence). V was pared by 4 bases and J by 2 bases, with 9 bases between. This CDR3 has 14 residues.

There are a few counts of this clone. This rearrangement joins TRBV7-2 to TRBJ2-1; 9 bases map to TRBD2. The CDR3 length is 17 residues. Germline assignment: CDR1 SGHTA and CDR2 FQGNSA. The J segment lost 1 base and the V segment lost 2 bases, leaving 6 bases of the junction unmatched. The CDR3, as DNA: TGTGCCAGCAGCTTAAACCCCGCGGGAGGGTCCTACAATGAGCAGTTCTTC. Its protein is CASSLNPAGGSYNEQFF.

The chain uses TRBV15 and TRBJ1-1; D is ambiguous. CDR1 LNHNV and CDR2 YYDKDF come from the germline V gene (reference sequence). V shed 4 bases and J shed 1 base, with 7 bases lying between them. There are 13 residues in the CDR3. This chain's CDR3 is CATSNRWNTEAFF. The CDR3 DNA is TGTGCCACCAGCAACAGATGGAACACTGAAGCTTTCTTT. The whole variable domain, remainder taken from reference TRBV15 and TRBJ1-1, is DAMVIQNPRYQVTQFGKPVTLSCSQTLNHNVMYWYQQKSSQAPKLLFHYYDKDFNNEADTPDNFQSRRPNTSFCFLDIRSPGLGDTAMYLCATSNRWNTEAFFGQGTRLTVV.

The rearrangement joins TRBV18 to TRBJ1-1; 7 nucleotides agree with TRBD1. V was pared by 4 bases and J by 7 bases, with 6 bases of the junction left unmatched. CDR1 and CDR2 from the germline V gene are KGHSH and LQKENI. The CDR3 runs to 13 residues. CDR3 nucleotides: TGTGCCAGCTCACTTCAGGGGGGGAGTGAAGCTTTCTTT. This gives the protein CASSLQGGSEAFF.

This clone was recorded a few times. The chain has TRBV24-1 and TRBJ2-1; D tentatively fits TRBD1 or TRBD2 (5 bases each). Between the trimmed V and J ends, which lost 6 bases and 5 bases, there was a span of 13 bases. The CDR3 loop spans 14 amino acids. CDR1 is KGHDR and CDR2 is SFDVKD in the germline V gene. This chain's CDR3 is CATSSGRTNNEQFF. The CDR3 region has the DNA TGTGCCACCAGTTCGGGACGGACGAACAATGAGCAGTTCTTC.

The chain employs TRBV4-1 and TRBJ1-1; D gene unclear. This CDR3 has 13 residues. Germline-derived CDR1 and CDR2 are MGHRA and YSYEKL. V was cut by 6 bases and J by 1 base, with 9 bases left in between. CDR3 protein: CASRRLTNTEAFF. In DNA, the CDR3 is TGCGCCAGCAGACGCCTAACGAACACTGAAGCTTTCTTT.

The chain combines TRBV24-1 with TRBJ1-4; D may be TRBD1 (5 bases). Germline V gene sequence: CDR1 KGHDR, CDR2 SFDVKD. V was trimmed by 12 bases and J by 7 bases, leaving 20 bases between them. CDR3 length: 14 residues. Here the CDR3 reads CAPRSAGVSEKLFF. The CDR3 DNA is TGTGCCCCCCGAAGCGCGGGGGTGAGTGAAAAACTGTTTTTT.

The CDR3 protein is CASSFQGISYEQYF. CDR3 DNA: TGTGCCAGCAGCTTCCAGGGCATATCCTACGAGCAGTACTTC. The chain links TRBV5-4 to TRBJ2-7; the D gene is possibly TRBD1 (5 bases). Per the germline V gene, CDR1 is SGHNT and CDR2 is YYREEE (reference sequence). V gave up 2 bases and J gave up 1 base, with 10 bases separating them. The length of the CDR3 is 14 residues.

This chain connects TRBV29-1 to TRBJ1-2; 12 bases map to TRBD1. V lost 6 bases, J lost 4 bases, and 3 bases stayed unmatched. The CDR3 totals 13 residues. Germline V gene data show CDR1 as SQVTM and CDR2 as ANQGSEA. CDR3 region: CSVGTGGIYGYTF. The CDR3, as DNA: TGCAGCGTCGGGACAGGGGGCATCTATGGCTACACCTTC.

The chain carries TRBV5-1 and TRBJ1-6, with D possibly TRBD1 on 6 matching bases. CDR1 is SGHRS and CDR2 is YFSETQ in the germline V gene. The CDR3 spans 16 residues. Trimming left V 8 bases short and J 10 bases short, with 25 bases between. CDR3 region: CASYPFQGKSESPLHF. The CDR3 DNA reads as TGCGCCAGTTATCCCTTCCAGGGGAAAAGCGAATCACCCCTCCACTTT.

The chain recombines TRBV6-5 with TRBJ1-3; no clear D gene. The CDR3 sequence is 16 residues long. Germline CDR1 MNHEY, CDR2 SVGAGI. V dropped 0 bases and J dropped 0 bases, with 9 bases sitting between them. In nucleotides, the CDR3 is TGTGCCAGCAGTTACTCTTGGGCAGACTCTGGAAACACCATATATTTT. Amino acids: CASSYSWADSGNTIYF.

This clone was found once. V usage is TRBV3-1 (or the pseudogene TRBV3-2) and J usage is TRBJ2-3; D perhaps matches TRBD2 (6 bases). V was trimmed by 6 bases and J by 3 bases, leaving 10 bases between them. Germline V CDR1 and CDR2: LGHDT, YNNKEL (reference sequence). The CDR3 runs 13 residues. CDR3 DNA: TGTGCCAGCAGTCCTAGCGCTACAGATACGCAGTATTTT. Amino acids: CASSPSATDTQYF.

This sequence joins TRBV18 and TRBJ2-2; no clear D. With 3 bases removed from V and 0 bases from J, the gap between germline ends came to 8 bases. Germline V gene lookup returns CDR1 KGHSH and CDR2 LQKENI. The CDR3 is made up of 15 amino acids. CDR3 protein: CASSPADANTGELFF. DNA for the CDR3: TGTGCCAGCTCACCGGCAGACGCGAACACCGGGGAGCTGTTTTTT.

The V call is TRBV15, the J call TRBJ2-5, with TRBD1 identical over 7 bases. The CDR3 totals 16 residues. With V trimmed by 0 bases and J by 5 bases, 9 bases remained unmatched. The germline CDR1 and CDR2 sequences are LNHNV and YYDKDF (reference sequence). The chain's CDR3 is CATSRDREGASETQYF. CDR3 DNA sequence: TGTGCCACCAGCAGAGATCGAGAGGGGGCGTCGGAGACCCAGTACTTC. The full variable domain, rest sourced from reference TRBV15 and TRBJ2-5, is DAMVIQNPRYQVTQFGKPVTLSCSQTLNHNVMYWYQQKSSQAPKLLFHYYDKDFNNEADTPDNFQSRRPNTSFCFLDIRSPGLGDTAMYLCATSRDREGASETQYFGPGTRLLVL.

V usage is TRBV4-2 and J usage is TRBJ1-1; TRBD1 might be the D (5 bases). Trimming removed 1 base from V and 0 bases from J, with 12 bases in between. Germline V gene data show CDR1 as LGHNA and CDR2 as YNFKEQ. The CDR3 is made up of 16 amino acids. The CDR3 DNA is TGTGCCAGCAGCCAAGTTATCGAGGGGATGAACACTGAAGCTTTCTTT. Translation gives CASSQVIEGMNTEAFF.

The V and J genes are TRBV10-3 and TRBJ2-5, with TRBD1 matching 10 bases. Trimming at V came to 3 bases and at J to 5 bases, leaving 6 bases not matched to a gene. Germline CDR1 ENHRY, CDR2 SYGVKD. This CDR3 has 15 amino acids. This CDR3 reads CAISDSGQGDETQYF. The CDR3 bases are TGTGCCATCAGTGACAGTGGACAGGGGGATGAGACCCAGTACTTC.

The V call is TRBV2, the J call TRBJ2-1; D not certain. Per the germline V gene, CDR1 is SNHLY and CDR2 is FYNNEI. CDR3 size: 14 residues. V was pared by 7 bases and J by 7 bases, with 17 bases between. This CDR3 is CASKDEQRSNEQFF. CDR3 DNA sequence: TGTGCCAGCAAGGATGAACAGAGGTCTAATGAGCAGTTCTTC.

CDR3 coding DNA: TGTGCCAGCAGCTTAAGTAGTTCACCCCTCCACTTT. It is translated as CASSLSSSPLHF. The rearrangement joins TRBV7-9 to TRBJ1-6; D gene ambiguous. The V gene lost 2 bases and the J gene lost 9 bases, with 5 bases spanning the gap. The germline V gene encodes CDR1 SEHNR and CDR2 FQNEAQ (reference sequence). The length of the CDR3 is 12 residues.

The chain has TRBV7-2 and TRBJ1-2, with D tentatively TRBD1 (5 bases). The CDR3 is 11 amino acids. The V end was cut by 4 bases, the J end by 5 bases, with 5 bases between. Looked up from germline, CDR1 is SGHTA and CDR2 is FQGNSA. DNA for the CDR3: TGTGCCAGCAGCTCAGGGTATGGCTACACCTTC. It translates to CASSSGYGYTF.

The chain couples TRBV11-2 to TRBJ1-6, with D perhaps matching TRBD1 (6 bases). Germline V gives CDR1 SGHAT, CDR2 FQNNGV. This CDR3 is built from 15 residues. V was trimmed by 5 bases and J by 8 bases, leaving 16 bases between them. The CDR3 DNA reads TGTGCCAGCAGCCCACGGACAGCTAGACATTCACCCCTCCACTTT. Translating it yields CASSPRTARHSPLHF.